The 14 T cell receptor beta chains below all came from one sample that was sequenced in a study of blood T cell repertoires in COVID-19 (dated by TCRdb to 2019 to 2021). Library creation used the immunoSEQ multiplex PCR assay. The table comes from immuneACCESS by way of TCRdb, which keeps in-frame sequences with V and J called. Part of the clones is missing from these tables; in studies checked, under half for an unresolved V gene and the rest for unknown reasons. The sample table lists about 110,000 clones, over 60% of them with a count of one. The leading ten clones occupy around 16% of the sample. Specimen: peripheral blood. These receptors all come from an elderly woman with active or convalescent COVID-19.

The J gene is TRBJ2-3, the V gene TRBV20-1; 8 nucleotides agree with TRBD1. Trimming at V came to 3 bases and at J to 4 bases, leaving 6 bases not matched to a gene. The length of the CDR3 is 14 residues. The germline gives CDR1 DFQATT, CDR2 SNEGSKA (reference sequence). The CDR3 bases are TGCAGTGCTAGTGACAGGGGTCCGGCAGATACGCAGTATTTT. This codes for CSASDRGPADTQYF.

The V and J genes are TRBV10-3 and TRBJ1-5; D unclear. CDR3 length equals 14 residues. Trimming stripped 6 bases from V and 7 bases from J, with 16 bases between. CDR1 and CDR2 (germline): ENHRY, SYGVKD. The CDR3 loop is CAISSEGGRQPQHF. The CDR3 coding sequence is TGTGCCATCAGCTCGGAGGGTGGTCGGCAGCCCCAGCATTTT.

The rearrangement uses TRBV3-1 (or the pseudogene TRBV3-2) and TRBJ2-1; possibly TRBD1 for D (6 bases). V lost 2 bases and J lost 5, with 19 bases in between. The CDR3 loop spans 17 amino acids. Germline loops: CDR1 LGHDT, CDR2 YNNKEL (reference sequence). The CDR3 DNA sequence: TGTGCCAGCAGCCAATGGGACCGATATTGGGGGCACAATGAGCAGTTCTTC. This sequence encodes CASSQWDRYWGHNEQFF.

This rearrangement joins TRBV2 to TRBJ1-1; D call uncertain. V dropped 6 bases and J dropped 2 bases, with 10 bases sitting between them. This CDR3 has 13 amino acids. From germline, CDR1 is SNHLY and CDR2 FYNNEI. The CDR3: CASSADTNTEAFF. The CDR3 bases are TGTGCCAGCAGCGCCGACACCAACACTGAAGCTTTCTTT.

Here the CDR3 DNA reads TGCGCCAGCAGCTTGGGGGGGCCTACTGGAAACACCATATATTTT. Translated: CASSLGGPTGNTIYF. The gene calls are TRBV5-1 and TRBJ1-3; D perhaps matches TRBD1 (6 bases). This CDR3 is 15 amino acids long. The V end lost 0 bases, the J end lost 2 bases, and 9 bases lay between the germline ends. Germline V gene sequence: CDR1 SGHRS, CDR2 YFSETQ.

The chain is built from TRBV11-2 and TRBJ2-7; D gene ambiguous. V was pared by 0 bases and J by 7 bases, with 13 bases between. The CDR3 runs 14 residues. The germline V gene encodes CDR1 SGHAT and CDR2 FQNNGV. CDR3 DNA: TGTGCCAGCAGCTTAGATACGAGTTTGCGGGAGCAGTACTTC. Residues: CASSLDTSLREQYF.

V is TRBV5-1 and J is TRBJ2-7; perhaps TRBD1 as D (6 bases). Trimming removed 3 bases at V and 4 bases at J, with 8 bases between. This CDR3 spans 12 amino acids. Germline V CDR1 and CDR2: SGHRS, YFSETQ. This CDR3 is CASSSQGYEQYF. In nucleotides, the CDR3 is TGCGCCAGCAGCTCACAGGGTTACGAGCAGTACTTC.

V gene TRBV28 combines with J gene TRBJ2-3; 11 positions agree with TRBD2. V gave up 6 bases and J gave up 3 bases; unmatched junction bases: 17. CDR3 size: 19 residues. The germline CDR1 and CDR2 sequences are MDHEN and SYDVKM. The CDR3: CASSPGLLAGAIGTDTQYF. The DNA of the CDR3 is TGTGCCAGCAGCCCCGGTTTACTAGCGGGGGCTATTGGGACAGATACGCAGTATTTT.

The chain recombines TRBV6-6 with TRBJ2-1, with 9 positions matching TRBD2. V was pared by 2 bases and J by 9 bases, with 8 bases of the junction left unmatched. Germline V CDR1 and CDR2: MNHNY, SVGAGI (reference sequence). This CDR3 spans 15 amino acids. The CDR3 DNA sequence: TGTGCCAGCAGTTACCTAGCGGGGATTTACGGTGAGCAGTTCTTC. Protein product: CASSYLAGIYGEQFF.

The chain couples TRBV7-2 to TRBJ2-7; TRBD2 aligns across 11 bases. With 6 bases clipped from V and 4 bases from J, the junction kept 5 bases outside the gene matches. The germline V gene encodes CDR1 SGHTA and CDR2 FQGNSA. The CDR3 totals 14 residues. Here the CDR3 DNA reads TGTGCCAGCAGAGATACTAGCGGGAGATACGAGCAGTACTTC. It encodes CASRDTSGRYEQYF.

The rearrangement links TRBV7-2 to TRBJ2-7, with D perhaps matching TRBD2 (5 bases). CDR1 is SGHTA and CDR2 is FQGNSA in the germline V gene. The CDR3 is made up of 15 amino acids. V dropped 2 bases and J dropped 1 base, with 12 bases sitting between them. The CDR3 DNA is TGTGCCAGCAGCTTATTCCCAGCGGAATCCTACGAGCAGTACTTC. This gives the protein CASSLFPAESYEQYF.

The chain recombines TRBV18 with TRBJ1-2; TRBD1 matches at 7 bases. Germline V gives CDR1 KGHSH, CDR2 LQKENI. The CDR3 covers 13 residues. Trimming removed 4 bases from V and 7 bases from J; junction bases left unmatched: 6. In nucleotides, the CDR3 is TGTGCCAGCTCACTCAACGACAGGGCTGGCTACACCTTC. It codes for CASSLNDRAGYTF.

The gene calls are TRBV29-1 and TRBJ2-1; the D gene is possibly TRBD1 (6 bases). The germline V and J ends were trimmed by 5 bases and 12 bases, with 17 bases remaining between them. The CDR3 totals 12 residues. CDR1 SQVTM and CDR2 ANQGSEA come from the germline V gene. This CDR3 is CSVRTGPAVQFF. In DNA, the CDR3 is TGCAGCGTTCGAACAGGGCCCGCGGTGCAGTTCTTC.

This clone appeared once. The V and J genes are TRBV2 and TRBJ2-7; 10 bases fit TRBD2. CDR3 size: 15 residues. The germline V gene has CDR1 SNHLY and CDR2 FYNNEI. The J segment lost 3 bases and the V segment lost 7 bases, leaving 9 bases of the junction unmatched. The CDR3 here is CASKLRRTSGYEQYF. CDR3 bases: TGTGCCAGCAAGCTAAGACGGACTAGCGGCTACGAGCAGTACTTC.